The rows below give T cell receptor beta chains drawn from one sample of a study of memory CD4+ T cells and cytomegalovirus serostatus. TCRdb's copy holds only in-frame clones and misses some; the assay was immunoSEQ multiplex PCR. The data show about 38,000 clones, with 70% to 80% seen just once and roughly 5.2% held by the top ten. The source material was memory CD4+ T cells from blood. Every receptor here comes from an adult in good health and CMV-seropositive. CDR3s include the opening cysteine and the closing phenylalanine or tryptophan. A D gene is named only where the DNA matches it firmly. The size entry is marked missing in some rows and otherwise reads once, few, many or a size class.

size: NA; D: NA; V: TRBV28; J: TRBJ2-7; CDR3: CASSFPHRYEQYF; DNA: TGTGCCAGCAGTTTCCCCCATAGATACGAGCAGTACTTC
size: NA; D: TRBD2; V: TRBV2; J: TRBJ2-7; CDR3: CASSSDRREGRYEQYF; DNA: TGTGCCAGCAGTTCAGACCGCCGGGAGGGAAGATACGAGCAGTACTTC
size: NA; D: TRBD2; V: TRBV7-9; J: TRBJ2-3; CDR3: CASSSGLATSTDTQYF; DNA: TGTGCCAGCAGCTCTGGACTAGCGACTAGCACAGATACGCAGTATTTT
size: NA; D: NA; V: TRBV7-3; J: TRBJ1-1; CDR3: CASSLLGDPTEAFF; DNA: TGTGCCAGCAGCTTATTGGGGGACCCAACTGAAGCTTTCTTT
size: few; D: NA; V: TRBV28; J: TRBJ1-3; CDR3: CASTTHGGQKRNTIYF; DNA: TGTGCCAGCACAACACACGGGGGGCAAAAGAGAAACACCATATATTTT
size: NA; D: TRBD2; V: TRBV7-9; J: TRBJ2-3; CDR3: CASSLWLAGAADTQYF; DNA: TGTGCCAGCAGCTTATGGCTAGCGGGAGCTGCGGATACGCAGTATTTT
size: NA; D: TRBD2; V: TRBV11-1; J: TRBJ2-1; CDR3: CASSLGSLAGVDEQFF; DNA: TGTGCCAGCAGCTTAGGAAGTCTAGCGGGAGTGGATGAGCAGTTCTTC
size: few; D: TRBD2; V: TRBV27; J: TRBJ2-7; CDR3: CASSLSLAGASEQYF; DNA: TGTGCCAGCAGTTTATCTCTAGCGGGAGCATCCGAGCAGTACTTC
size: NA; D: TRBD2; V: TRBV7-9; J: TRBJ2-3; CDR3: CASSLRGGADTQYF; DNA: TGTGCCAGCAGCTTACGGGGGGGAGCAGATACGCAGTATTTT
size: NA; D: NA; V: TRBV28; J: TRBJ1-2; CDR3: CASSFFQGRYGYTF; DNA: TGTGCCAGCAGTTTCTTTCAGGGAAGGTATGGCTACACCTTC
size: NA; D: NA; V: TRBV19; J: TRBJ2-7; CDR3: CASFKGLSFQDIYEQYF; DNA: TGTGCCAGTTTTAAGGGACTCTCGTTTCAAGATATCTACGAGCAGTACTTC
size: once; D: NA; V: TRBV2; J: TRBJ2-1; CDR3: CAGKIEGDEQFF; DNA: TGTGCCGGCAAGATAGAGGGGGATGAGCAGTTCTTC
size: NA; D: NA; V: TRBV6-5; J: TRBJ2-7; CDR3: CASSTRRFGAYEQYF; DNA: TGTGCCAGCAGTACTCGGCGTTTCGGTGCCTACGAGCAGTACTTC
size: NA; D: NA; V: TRBV28; J: TRBJ2-1; CDR3: CASIPDLSYNEQFF; DNA: TGTGCCAGCATCCCGGACCTCTCCTACAATGAGCAGTTCTTC
size: NA; D: NA; V: TRBV7-9; J: TRBJ2-5; CDR3: CASSLGAGGQETQYF; DNA: TGTGCCAGCAGCTTAGGCGCAGGGGGGCAAGAGACCCAGTACTTC
size: NA; D: TRBD2; V: TRBV2; J: TRBJ2-5; CDR3: CASSVGLAGGETQYF; DNA: TGTGCCAGCAGTGTAGGACTAGCGGGGGGAGAGACCCAGTACTTC
size: NA; D: NA; V: TRBV11-2; J: TRBJ1-4; CDR3: CASSLGGFAQGPNEKLFF; DNA: TGTGCCAGCAGCTTAGGAGGATTTGCGCAGGGCCCTAATGAAAAACTGTTTTTT
size: NA; D: NA; V: TRBV7-9; J: TRBJ2-3; CDR3: CASSSLPPTDTQYF; DNA: TGTGCCAGCAGCAGTCTTCCCCCCACAGATACGCAGTATTTT
size: NA; D: TRBD1; V: TRBV5-1; J: TRBJ1-1; CDR3: CASSLRPGTGFKPEAFF; DNA: TGCGCCAGCAGCCTACGTCCCGGGACAGGGTTTAAGCCTGAAGCTTTCTTT
size: NA; D: NA; V: TRBV2; J: TRBJ1-1; CDR3: CASRGKSGDTEAFF; DNA: TGTGCCAGCAGAGGCAAATCAGGGGACACTGAAGCTTTCTTT
size: NA; D: NA; V: TRBV4-3; J: TRBJ1-2; CDR3: CASSQEGIGYTF; DNA: TGCGCCAGCAGCCAAGAGGGGATTGGCTACACCTTC
size: NA; D: TRBD2; V: TRBV4-3; J: TRBJ2-1; CDR3: CASSQVSGSYNEQFF; DNA: TGCGCCAGCAGCCAAGTAAGCGGGAGTTACAATGAGCAGTTCTTC
size: once; D: NA; V: TRBV5-6; J: TRBJ2-1; CDR3: CASTLYNEQFF; DNA: TGTGCCAGCACCCTATACAATGAGCAGTTCTTC
size: NA; D: TRBD1; V: TRBV18; J: TRBJ2-1; CDR3: CASSPRQGTDNEQFF; DNA: TGTGCCAGCTCACCAAGACAGGGAACGGACAATGAGCAGTTCTTC
size: NA; D: TRBD2; V: TRBV15; J: TRBJ2-2; CDR3: CATRRTSGGTGELFF; DNA: TGTGCCACCAGGAGAACTAGCGGGGGTACCGGGGAGCTGTTTTTT
size: NA; D: TRBD1; V: TRBV19; J: TRBJ1-1; CDR3: CACRDRGYTEAFF; DNA: TGTGCCTGTAGGGACAGGGGATACACTGAAGCTTTCTTT
size: NA; D: NA; V: TRBV7-3; J: TRBJ2-1; CDR3: CASSRDRYNEQFF; DNA: TGTGCCAGCAGCAGGGACCGTTACAATGAGCAGTTCTTC
size: NA; D: NA; V: TRBV7-3; J: TRBJ1-1; CDR3: CASSEVDRNTEAFF; DNA: TGTGCCAGCAGTGAGGTAGACAGGAACACTGAAGCTTTCTTT
size: NA; D: NA; V: TRBV7-9; J: TRBJ2-1; CDR3: CASSFNVGGLQQFF; DNA: TGTGCCAGCAGCTTTAACGTTGGCGGACTCCAGCAGTTCTTC
size: NA; D: NA; V: TRBV21-1; J: TRBJ2-7; CDR3: CASSKATSEYTYEQYF; DNA: TGTGCCAGCAGCAAGGCGACTAGCGAGTATACCTACGAGCAGTACTTC
size: NA; D: NA; V: TRBV19; J: TRBJ2-1; CDR3: CASRLDPGRARDEQFF; DNA: TGTGCCAGTCGACTGGACCCCGGACGAGCTAGGGATGAGCAGTTCTTC
size: few; D: TRBD1; V: TRBV7-9; J: TRBJ1-4; CDR3: CASSPGTVGEKLFF; DNA: TGTGCCAGCAGCCCCGGGACAGTGGGGGAAAAACTGTTTTTT
size: NA; D: NA; V: TRBV28; J: TRBJ2-3; CDR3: CASSHRDTDTQYF; DNA: TGTGCCAGCAGCCACCGGGACACAGATACGCAGTATTTT
size: NA; D: NA; V: TRBV29-1; J: TRBJ2-7; CDR3: CSVDGGFEQYF; DNA: TGCAGCGTCGACGGTGGATTCGAGCAGTACTTC
size: NA; D: TRBD2; V: TRBV11-2; J: TRBJ2-3; CDR3: CASSLDLGGGTDTQYF; DNA: TGTGCCAGCAGCTTAGATTTGGGGGGGGGCACAGATACGCAGTATTTT
size: NA; D: NA; V: TRBV4-3; J: TRBJ2-4; CDR3: CASSQGPPALKNIQYF; DNA: TGCGCCAGCAGCCAAGGGCCCCCGGCCCTCAAAAACATTCAGTACTTC
size: NA; D: NA; V: TRBV29-1; J: TRBJ1-2; CDR3: CSVEDEGIDYGYTF; DNA: TGCAGCGTTGAAGACGAGGGGATCGACTATGGCTACACCTTC
size: NA; D: NA; V: TRBV21-1; J: TRBJ1-1; CDR3: CASSIDGLAEAFF; DNA: TGTGCCAGCAGCATTGACGGGTTGGCTGAAGCTTTCTTT
size: NA; D: NA; V: TRBV18; J: TRBJ1-1; CDR3: CASSPDSSEAFF; DNA: TGTGCCAGCTCACCTGACAGCTCTGAAGCTTTCTTT
size: NA; D: NA; V: TRBV6-4; J: TRBJ2-5; CDR3: CASSFQETQYF; DNA: TGTGCCAGCAGCTTCCAAGAGACCCAGTACTTC
size: once; D: TRBD2; V: TRBV27; J: TRBJ2-1; CDR3: CASSQYPGGGRNEQFF; DNA: TGTGCCAGCAGCCAGTACCCCGGGGGGGGGAGAAATGAGCAGTTCTTC
size: NA; D: TRBD1; V: TRBV7-2; J: TRBJ1-5; CDR3: CASSLRGGVDQPQHF; DNA: TGTGCCAGCAGCTTAAGAGGGGGCGTCGATCAGCCCCAGCATTTT
size: NA; D: NA; V: TRBV7-8; J: TRBJ2-2; CDR3: CASSFTLSTGELFF; DNA: TGTGCCAGCAGCTTTACGTTAAGCACCGGGGAGCTGTTTTTT
size: NA; D: NA; V: TRBV5-1; J: TRBJ2-3; CDR3: CASSSFGGRTDTQYF; DNA: TGCGCCAGCAGCTCCTTTGGGGGGAGGACAGATACGCAGTATTTT
size: NA; D: TRBD1; V: TRBV5-4; J: TRBJ1-4; CDR3: CASSIDPTGANEKLFF; DNA: TGTGCCAGCAGCATAGACCCCACAGGGGCCAATGAAAAACTGTTTTTT
size: NA; D: NA; V: TRBV5-1; J: TRBJ2-3; CDR3: CASSLAQLTDTQYF; DNA: TGCGCCAGCAGCTTGGCACAGCTCACAGATACGCAGTATTTT
size: few; D: TRBD2; V: TRBV11-3; J: TRBJ2-2; CDR3: CASSLSGVGTGELFF; DNA: TGTGCCAGCAGCCTTAGCGGGGTCGGCACCGGGGAGCTGTTTTTT
size: NA; D: NA; V: TRBV10-3; J: TRBJ2-2; CDR3: CATRGDANTGELFF; DNA: TGTGCCACCCGAGGGGATGCGAACACCGGGGAGCTGTTTTTT
size: NA; D: TRBD1; V: TRBV28; J: TRBJ1-5; CDR3: CASRSGTGGSNQPQHF; DNA: TGTGCCAGCAGATCTGGCACAGGGGGTAGCAATCAGCCCCAGCATTTT